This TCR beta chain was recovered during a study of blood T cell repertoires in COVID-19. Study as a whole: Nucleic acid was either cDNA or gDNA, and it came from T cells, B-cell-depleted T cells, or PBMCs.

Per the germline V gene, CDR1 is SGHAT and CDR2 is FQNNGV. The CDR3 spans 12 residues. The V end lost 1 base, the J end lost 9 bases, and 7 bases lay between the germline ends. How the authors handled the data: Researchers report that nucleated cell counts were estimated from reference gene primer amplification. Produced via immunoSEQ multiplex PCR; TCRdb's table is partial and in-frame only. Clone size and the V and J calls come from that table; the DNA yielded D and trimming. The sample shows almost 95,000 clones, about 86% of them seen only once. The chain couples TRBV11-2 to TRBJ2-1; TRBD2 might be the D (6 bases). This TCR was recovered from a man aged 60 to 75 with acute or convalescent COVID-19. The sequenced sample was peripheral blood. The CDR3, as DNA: TGTGCCAGCAGCTTAGTGGGGGGTGAGCAGTTCTTC. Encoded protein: CASSLVGGEQFF.